Listed here is a single TCR beta chain. This sample is drawn from a study of blood T cell repertoires in COVID-19. Overall study context: The samples span acute and convalescent COVID-19 from the United States, Italy and Spain.

The data were produced by immunoSEQ multiplex PCR, yet TCRdb's version contains in-frame clones alone and is incomplete. Of under 200,000 clones in the sample, around 84% are singletons; the top ten hold under 4%. This CDR3 has 13 residues. The germline CDR1 and CDR2 sequences are MNHEY and SMNVEV (reference sequence). Trimming took 6 bases from V and 5 from J, leaving 13 bases between them. The gene calls are TRBV27 and TRBJ2-5; possible D gene TRBD2, 5 bases. The sequenced sample consisted of PBMCs or T cells enriched from blood (not recorded which). This clonotype was sampled from a woman in her twenties or thirties who had been exposed to COVID-19. CDR3 nucleotides: TGTGCCAGCAGAGGAGGATTCCGGGAGACCCAGTACTTC. Translating it yields CASRGGFRETQYF.